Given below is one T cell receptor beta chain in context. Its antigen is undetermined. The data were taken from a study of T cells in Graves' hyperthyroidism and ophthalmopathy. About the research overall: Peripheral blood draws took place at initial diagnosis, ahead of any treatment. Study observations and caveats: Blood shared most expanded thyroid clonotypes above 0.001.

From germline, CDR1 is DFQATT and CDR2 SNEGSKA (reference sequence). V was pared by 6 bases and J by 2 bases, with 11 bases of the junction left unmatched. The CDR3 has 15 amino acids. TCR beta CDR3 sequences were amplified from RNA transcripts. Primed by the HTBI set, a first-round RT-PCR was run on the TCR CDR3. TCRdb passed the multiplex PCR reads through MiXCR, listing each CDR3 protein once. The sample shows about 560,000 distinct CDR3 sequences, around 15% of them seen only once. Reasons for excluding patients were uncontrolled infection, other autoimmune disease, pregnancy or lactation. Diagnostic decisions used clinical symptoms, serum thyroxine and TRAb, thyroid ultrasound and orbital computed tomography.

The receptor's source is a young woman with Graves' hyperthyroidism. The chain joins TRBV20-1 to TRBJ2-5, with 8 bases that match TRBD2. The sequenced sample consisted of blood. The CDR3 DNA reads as TGCAGTGCCCGGGACCAGCGGGGGTATCAAGAGACCCAGTACTTC. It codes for CSARDQRGYQETQYF.